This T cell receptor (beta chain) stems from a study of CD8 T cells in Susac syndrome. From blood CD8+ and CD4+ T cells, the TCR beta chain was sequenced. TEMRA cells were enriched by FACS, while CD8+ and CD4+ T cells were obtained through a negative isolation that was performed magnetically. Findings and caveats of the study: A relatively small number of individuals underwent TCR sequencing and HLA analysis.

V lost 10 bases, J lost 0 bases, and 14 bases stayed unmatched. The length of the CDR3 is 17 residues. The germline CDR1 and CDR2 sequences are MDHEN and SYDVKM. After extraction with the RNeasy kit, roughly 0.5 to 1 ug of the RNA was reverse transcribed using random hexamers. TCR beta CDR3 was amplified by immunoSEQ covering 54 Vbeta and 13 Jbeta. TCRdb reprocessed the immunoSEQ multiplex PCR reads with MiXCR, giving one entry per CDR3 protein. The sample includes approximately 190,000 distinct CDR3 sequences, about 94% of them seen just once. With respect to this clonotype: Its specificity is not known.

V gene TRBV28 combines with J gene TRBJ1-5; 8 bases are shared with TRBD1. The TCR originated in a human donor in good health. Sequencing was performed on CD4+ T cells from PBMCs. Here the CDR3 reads CAILTGAKGGSNQPQHF. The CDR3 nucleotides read TGTGCCATCTTGACAGGGGCTAAGGGTGGTAGCAATCAGCCCCAGCATTTT.